This TCR beta chain was profiled in a study of blood T cell repertoires in COVID-19. As for the study in general: Samples came from the United States, Italy and Spain, spanning acute and convalescent COVID-19.

Trimming pared 5 bases from V and 4 bases from J, leaving 9 bases between. Germline V CDR1 and CDR2: LNHDA, SQIVND (reference sequence). The CDR3 has 13 residues. Produced via immunoSEQ multiplex PCR; TCRdb's table is partial and in-frame only. The sample lists 250,000 to 350,000 clones, approximately 84% occurring once. The sample comprised peripheral blood. This chain links TRBV19 with TRBJ1-5; no clear D. The TCR comes from a human donor with COVID-19, enrolled during active disease. The donor label of this sample is uncertain. DNA for the CDR3: TGTGCCAGTAGTGTTCGGGTGAATCAGCCCCAGCATTTT. Translation: CASSVRVNQPQHF.